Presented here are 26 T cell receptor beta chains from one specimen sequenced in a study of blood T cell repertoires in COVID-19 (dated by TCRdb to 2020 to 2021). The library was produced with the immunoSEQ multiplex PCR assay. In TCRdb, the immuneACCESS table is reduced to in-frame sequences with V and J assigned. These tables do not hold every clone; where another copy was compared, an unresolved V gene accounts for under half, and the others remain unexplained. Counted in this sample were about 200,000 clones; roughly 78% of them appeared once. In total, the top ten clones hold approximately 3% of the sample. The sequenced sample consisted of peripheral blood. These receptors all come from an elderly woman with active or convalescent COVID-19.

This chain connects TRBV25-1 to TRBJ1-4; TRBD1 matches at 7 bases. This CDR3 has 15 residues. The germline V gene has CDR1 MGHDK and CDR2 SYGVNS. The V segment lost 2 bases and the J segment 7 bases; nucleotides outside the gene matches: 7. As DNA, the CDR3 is TGTGCCAGCAGTGAAAGGGGGCTGGGGGTTGAAAAACTGTTTTTT. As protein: CASSERGLGVEKLFF.

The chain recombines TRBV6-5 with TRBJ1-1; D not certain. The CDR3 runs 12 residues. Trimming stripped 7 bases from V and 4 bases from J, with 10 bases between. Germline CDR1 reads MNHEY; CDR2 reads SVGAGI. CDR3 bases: TGTGCCAGCATTTTCCGAGGCACTGAAGCTTTCTTT. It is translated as CASIFRGTEAFF.

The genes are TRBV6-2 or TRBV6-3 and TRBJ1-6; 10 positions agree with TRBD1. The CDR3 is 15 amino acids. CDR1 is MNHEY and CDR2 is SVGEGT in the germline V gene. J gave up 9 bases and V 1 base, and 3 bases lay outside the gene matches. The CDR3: CASSYYRDRGSPLHF. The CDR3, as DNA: TGTGCCAGCAGTTACTATCGGGACAGGGGTTCACCCCTCCACTTT.

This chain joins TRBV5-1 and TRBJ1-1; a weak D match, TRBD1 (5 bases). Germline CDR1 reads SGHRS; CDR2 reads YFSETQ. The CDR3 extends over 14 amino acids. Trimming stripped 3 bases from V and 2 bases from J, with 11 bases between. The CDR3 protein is CASSSQGPNTEAFF. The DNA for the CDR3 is TGCGCCAGCAGCTCGCAGGGCCCCAACACTGAAGCTTTCTTT.

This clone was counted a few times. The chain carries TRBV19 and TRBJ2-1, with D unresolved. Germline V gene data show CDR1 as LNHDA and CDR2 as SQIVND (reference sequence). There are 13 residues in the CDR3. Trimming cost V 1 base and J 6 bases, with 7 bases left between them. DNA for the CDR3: TGTGCCAGTAGTATAGCTCACTTCAATGAGCAGTTCTTC. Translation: CASSIAHFNEQFF.

The CDR3, as DNA: TGTGCCAGCAGTTTTTTTCAGGGGTACAATGAGCAGTTCTTC. As protein: CASSFFQGYNEQFF. V and J are TRBV28 and TRBJ2-1; tentative D call: TRBD1 (6 bases). The length of the CDR3 is 14 residues. Per germline, CDR1 MDHEN and CDR2 SYDVKM. V lost 3 bases, J lost 4 bases, and 10 bases lay in between.

Written as DNA, the CDR3 is TGTGCCAGCAGTGACGGACAGGGAAGGAGTGGCTACACCTTC. As protein: CASSDGQGRSGYTF. The chain recombines TRBV6-4 with TRBJ1-2, with 8 nucleotides matching TRBD1. In germline, CDR1 is MRHNA, CDR2 SNTAGT. With V trimmed by 2 bases and J by 7 bases, 6 bases remained unmatched. The CDR3 runs 14 residues.

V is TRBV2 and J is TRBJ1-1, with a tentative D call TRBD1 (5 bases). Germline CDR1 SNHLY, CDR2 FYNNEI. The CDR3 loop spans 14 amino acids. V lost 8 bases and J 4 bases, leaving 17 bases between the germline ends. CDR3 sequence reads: CASRFRPRVTEAFF. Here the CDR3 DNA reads TGTGCCAGCCGATTCCGGCCCAGGGTCACTGAAGCTTTCTTT.

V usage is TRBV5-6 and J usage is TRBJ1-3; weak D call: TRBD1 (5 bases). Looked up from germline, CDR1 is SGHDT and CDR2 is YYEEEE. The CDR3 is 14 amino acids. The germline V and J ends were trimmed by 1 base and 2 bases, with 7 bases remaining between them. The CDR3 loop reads CASSLWGAGNTIYF. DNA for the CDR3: TGTGCCAGCAGCTTGTGGGGGGCTGGAAACACCATATATTTT.

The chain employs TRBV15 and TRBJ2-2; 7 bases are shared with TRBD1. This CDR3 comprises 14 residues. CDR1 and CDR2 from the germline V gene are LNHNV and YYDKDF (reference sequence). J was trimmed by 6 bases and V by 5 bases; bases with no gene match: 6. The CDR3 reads CATSSQGPAGELFF. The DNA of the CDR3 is TGTGCCACCAGCTCACAGGGGCCGGCCGGGGAGCTGTTTTTT.

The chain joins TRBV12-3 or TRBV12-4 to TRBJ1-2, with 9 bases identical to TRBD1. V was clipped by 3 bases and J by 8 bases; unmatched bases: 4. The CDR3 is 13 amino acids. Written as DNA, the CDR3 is TGTGCCAGCAGTTTCGGGACAGGGTACGGCTACACCTTC. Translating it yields CASSFGTGYGYTF.

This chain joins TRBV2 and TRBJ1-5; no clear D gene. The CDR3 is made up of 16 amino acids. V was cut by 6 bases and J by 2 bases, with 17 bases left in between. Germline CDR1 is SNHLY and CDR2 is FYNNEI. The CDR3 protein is CASRLPGSQGNQPQHF. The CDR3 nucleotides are TGTGCCAGCAGACTTCCGGGATCCCAGGGCAATCAGCCCCAGCATTTT.

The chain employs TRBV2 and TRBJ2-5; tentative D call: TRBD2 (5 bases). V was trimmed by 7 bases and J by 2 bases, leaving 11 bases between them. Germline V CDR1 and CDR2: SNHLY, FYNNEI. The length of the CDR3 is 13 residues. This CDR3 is CASIRGQQETQYF. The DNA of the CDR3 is TGTGCCAGCATCCGAGGGCAGCAAGAGACCCAGTACTTC.

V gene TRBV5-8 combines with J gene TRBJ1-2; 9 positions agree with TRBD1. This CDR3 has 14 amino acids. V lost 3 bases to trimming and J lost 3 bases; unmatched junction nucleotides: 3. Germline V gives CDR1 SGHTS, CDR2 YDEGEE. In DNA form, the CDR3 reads TGTGCCAGCAGCTGGACAGGGGTTGACTATGGCTACACCTTC. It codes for CASSWTGVDYGYTF. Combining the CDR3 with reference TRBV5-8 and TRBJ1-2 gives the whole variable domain EAGVTQSPTHLIKTRGQQATLRCSPISGHTSVYWYQQALGLGLQFLLWYDEGEERNRGNFPPRFSGRQFPNYSSELNVNALELEDSALYLCASSWTGVDYGYTFGSGTRLTVV.

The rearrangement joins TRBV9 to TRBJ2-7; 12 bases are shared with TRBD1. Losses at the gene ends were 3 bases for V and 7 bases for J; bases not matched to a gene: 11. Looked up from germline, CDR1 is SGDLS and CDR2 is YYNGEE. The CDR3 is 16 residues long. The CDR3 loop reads CASSAFLGTGGEEQYF. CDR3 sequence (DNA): TGTGCCAGCAGCGCGTTCTTAGGGACAGGGGGCGAAGAGCAGTACTTC.

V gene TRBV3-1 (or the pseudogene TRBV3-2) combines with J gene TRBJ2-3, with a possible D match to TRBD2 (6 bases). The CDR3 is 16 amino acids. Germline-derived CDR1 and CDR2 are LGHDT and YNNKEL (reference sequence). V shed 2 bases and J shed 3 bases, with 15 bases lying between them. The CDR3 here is CASSQRISGTTDTQYF. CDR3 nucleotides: TGTGCCAGCAGCCAACGAATTAGCGGTACGACAGATACGCAGTATTTT.

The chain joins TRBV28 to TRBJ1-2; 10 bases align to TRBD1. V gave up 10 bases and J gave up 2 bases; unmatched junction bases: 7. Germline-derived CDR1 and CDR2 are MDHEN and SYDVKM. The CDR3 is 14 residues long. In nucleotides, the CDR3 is TGTGCCACCAGCCGGACAGGGGGAAACTATGGCTACACCTTC. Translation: CATSRTGGNYGYTF.

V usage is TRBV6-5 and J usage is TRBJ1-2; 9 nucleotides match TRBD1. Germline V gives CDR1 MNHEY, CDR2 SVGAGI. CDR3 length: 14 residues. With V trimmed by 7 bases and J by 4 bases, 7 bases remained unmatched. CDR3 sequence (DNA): TGTGCCAGCAAGACGGGACAGGGCGTCTATGGCTACACCTTC. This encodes CASKTGQGVYGYTF.

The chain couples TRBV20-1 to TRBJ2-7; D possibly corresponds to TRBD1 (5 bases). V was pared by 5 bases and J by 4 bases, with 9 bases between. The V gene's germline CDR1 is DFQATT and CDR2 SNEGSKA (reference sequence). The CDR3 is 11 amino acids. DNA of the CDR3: TGCAGTGCTCGCAGGGATTACGAGCAGTACTTC. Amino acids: CSARRDYEQYF.

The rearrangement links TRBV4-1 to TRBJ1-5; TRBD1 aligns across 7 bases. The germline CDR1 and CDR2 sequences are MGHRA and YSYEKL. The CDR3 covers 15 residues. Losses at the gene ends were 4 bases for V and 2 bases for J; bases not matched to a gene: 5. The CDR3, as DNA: TGCGCCAGCAGCCCGACAGGGTTGGGCAATCAGCCCCAGCATTTT. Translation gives CASSPTGLGNQPQHF.

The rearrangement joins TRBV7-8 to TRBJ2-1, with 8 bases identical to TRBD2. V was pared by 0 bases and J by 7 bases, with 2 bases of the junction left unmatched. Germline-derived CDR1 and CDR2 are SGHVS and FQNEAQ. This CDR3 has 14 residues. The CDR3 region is CASSLAVAGNEQFF. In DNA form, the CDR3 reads TGTGCCAGCAGCTTAGCTGTAGCGGGGAATGAGCAGTTCTTC.

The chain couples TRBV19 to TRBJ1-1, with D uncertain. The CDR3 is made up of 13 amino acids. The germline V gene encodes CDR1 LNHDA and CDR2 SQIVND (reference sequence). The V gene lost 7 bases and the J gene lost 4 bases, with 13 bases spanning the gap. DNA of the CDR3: TGTGCCAGTAAATTGATCGGGGTCACTGAAGCTTTCTTT. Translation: CASKLIGVTEAFF.

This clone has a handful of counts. The CDR3 loop reads CASSDPRGGAEKLFF. CDR3 nucleotides: TGTGCCAGCAGTGATCCCCGCGGGGGTGCTGAAAAACTGTTTTTT. The rearrangement links TRBV25-1 to TRBJ1-4; a weak D match, TRBD1 (5 bases). The CDR3 loop spans 15 amino acids. Germline V lookup: CDR1 MGHDK, CDR2 SYGVNS. Trimming removed 3 bases at V and 7 bases at J, with 15 bases between.

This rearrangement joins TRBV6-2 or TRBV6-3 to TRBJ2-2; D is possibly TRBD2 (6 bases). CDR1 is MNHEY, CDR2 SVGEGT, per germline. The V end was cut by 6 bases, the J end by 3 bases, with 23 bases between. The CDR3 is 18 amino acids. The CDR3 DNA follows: TGTGCCAGCAGGCCTACTACGGGAGATCCGGGTGACACCGGGGAGCTGTTTTTT. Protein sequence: CASRPTTGDPGDTGELFF.

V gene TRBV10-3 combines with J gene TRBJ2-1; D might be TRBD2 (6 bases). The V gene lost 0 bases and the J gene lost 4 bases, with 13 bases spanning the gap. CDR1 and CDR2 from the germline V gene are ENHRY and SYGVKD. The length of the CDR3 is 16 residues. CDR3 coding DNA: TGTGCCATCAGTGAGTCGTTTGGAGGGAGGTACAATGAGCAGTTCTTC. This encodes CAISESFGGRYNEQFF.

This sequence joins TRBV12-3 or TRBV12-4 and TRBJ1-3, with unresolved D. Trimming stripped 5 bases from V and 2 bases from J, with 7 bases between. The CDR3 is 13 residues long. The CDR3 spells CASSQRPGNTIYF. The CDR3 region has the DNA TGTGCCAGCAGTCAGAGGCCTGGAAACACCATATATTTT.